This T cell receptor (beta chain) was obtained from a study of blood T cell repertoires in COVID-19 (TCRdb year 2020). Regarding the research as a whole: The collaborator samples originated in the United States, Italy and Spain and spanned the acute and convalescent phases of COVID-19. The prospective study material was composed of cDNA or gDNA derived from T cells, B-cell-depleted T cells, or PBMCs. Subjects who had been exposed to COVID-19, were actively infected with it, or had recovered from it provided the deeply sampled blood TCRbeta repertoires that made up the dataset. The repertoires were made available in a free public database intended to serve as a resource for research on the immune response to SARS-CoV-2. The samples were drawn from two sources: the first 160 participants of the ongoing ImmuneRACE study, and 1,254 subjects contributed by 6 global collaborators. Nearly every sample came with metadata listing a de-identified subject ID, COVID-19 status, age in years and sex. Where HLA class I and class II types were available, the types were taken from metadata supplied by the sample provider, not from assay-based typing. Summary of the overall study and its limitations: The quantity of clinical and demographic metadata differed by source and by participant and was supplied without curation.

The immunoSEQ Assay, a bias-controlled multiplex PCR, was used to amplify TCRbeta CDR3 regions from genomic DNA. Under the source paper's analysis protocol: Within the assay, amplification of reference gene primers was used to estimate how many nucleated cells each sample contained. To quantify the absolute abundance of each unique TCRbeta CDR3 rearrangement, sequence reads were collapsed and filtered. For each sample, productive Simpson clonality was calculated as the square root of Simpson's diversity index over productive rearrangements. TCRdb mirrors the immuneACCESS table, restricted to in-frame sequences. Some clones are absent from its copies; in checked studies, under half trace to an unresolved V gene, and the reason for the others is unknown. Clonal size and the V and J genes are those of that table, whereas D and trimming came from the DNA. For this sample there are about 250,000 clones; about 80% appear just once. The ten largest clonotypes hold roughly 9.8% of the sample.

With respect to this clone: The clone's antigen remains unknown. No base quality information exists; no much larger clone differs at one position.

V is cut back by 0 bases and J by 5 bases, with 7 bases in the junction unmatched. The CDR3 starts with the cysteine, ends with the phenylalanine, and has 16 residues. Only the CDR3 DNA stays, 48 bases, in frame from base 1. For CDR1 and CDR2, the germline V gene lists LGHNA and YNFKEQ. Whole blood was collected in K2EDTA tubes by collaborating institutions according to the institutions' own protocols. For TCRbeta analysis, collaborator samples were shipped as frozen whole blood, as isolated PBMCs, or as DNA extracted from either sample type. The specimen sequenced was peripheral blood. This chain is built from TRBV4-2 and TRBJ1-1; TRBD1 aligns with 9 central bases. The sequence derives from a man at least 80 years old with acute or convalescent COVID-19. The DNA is TGTGCCAGCAGCCAAGAGGGACAGGGCTCTAGAACTGAAGCTTTCTTT. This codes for CASSQEGQGSRTEAFF.